This TCR beta chain emerged from a study of CD8 T cells in Susac syndrome (dated 2019 in TCRdb). Context from the whole study: Whether CD8+ T cell activation and differentiation in Susac syndrome was antigen driven was tested using repertoire sequencing. The study compared CD8+ T cell repertoire clonality among 12 healthy donors, roughly 14 Susac syndrome patients and approximately 16 multiple sclerosis patients.

Peripheral blood CD8+ and CD4+ T cells from healthy donors, Susac syndrome patients and multiple sclerosis patients were profiled by high-throughput TCR beta sequencing. The multiple sclerosis controls were treatment-naive patients whose relapsing-remitting disease, either stable or active, fulfilled the revised McDonald criteria. Bulk CD8+ and CD4+ T cells were purified by magnetic negative isolation, while CD8+ TEMRA cells were enriched using FACS. Blood was drawn into EDTA tubes, processed within 24 hours, and PBMCs were isolated by density gradient centrifugation. PBMCs intended for TCR sequencing were cryopreserved in liquid nitrogen and were subsequently thawed in a 37 degrees C water bath. The sorted or isolated CD4+, CD8+ and CD8+ TEMRA cells reached a purity of at least 90%. From the germline V gene, CDR1 is MDHEN and CDR2 is SYDVKM. The CDR3 has 13 amino acids, counting the end cysteine and phenylalanine. Only the CDR3 DNA is retained, 39 bases long and in frame from the first base. A distance of 5 bases separates the germline ends of V and J, which lose 2 bases and 2 bases respectively.

On this clonotype: This clone's antigen is unknown. No quality values exist for individual bases; no much larger clone is one base distant.

What the work shows at the level of the full study, not this receptor alone: The number of individuals in the TCR sequencing and HLA analysis was acknowledged as relatively small.

RNA was extracted using the RNeasy kit, and about 0.45 to 1 ug of the RNA was reverse transcribed with random hexamers. The immunoSEQ multiplex PCR assay, which covers 54 Vbeta and 13 Jbeta segments, was used to amplify TCR beta CDR3 regions. PCR amplification bias was corrected using a synthetic template baseline for primer optimization and computational correction. Turning to the authors' computational methods: Reads were assigned to V, D and J genes according to IMGT and analyzed in immunoSEQ Analyzer, with only productive sequences retained. Clonality was calculated as one minus the Shannon entropy normalized by log2 of the number of productive unique sequences. For each patient and control, public and private clones were evaluated within the 100 most prevalent clones. Clones were defined as Susac-specific if absent from the healthy and MS cohorts, from roughly 1,100 published viral clones and from other ImmuneACCESS disease sequences. Through fastp at Q25 and MiXCR, TCRdb rebuilt clones from the public reads, retaining in-frame beta chains. Merged by CDR3 protein, the rows form single entries marked with the most common genes and DNA. The V and J calls come from TCRdb's annotation, not from the publication. This sample holds 250,000 to 300,000 distinct CDR3 sequences; roughly 81% were observed only once. The top ten constitute over 0.09% of the sample.

Sequences were obtained from CD8+ T cells from PBMCs. This TCR derives from a human donor with multiple sclerosis. This receptor chain uses TRBV28 and TRBJ2-3, with no confident D gene call. The sequence in DNA is TGTGCCAGCAGTTTAAGCGCCACAGATACGCAGTATTTT. Translated, it reads CASSLSATDTQYF.